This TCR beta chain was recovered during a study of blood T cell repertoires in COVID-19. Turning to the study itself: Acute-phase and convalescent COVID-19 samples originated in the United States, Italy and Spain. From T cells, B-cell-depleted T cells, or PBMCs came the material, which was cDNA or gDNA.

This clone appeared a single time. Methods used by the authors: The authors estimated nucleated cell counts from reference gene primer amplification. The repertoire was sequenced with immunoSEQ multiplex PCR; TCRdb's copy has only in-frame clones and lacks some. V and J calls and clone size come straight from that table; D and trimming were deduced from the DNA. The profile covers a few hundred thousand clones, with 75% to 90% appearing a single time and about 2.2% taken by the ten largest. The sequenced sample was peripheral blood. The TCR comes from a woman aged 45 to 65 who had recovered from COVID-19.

Written as DNA, the CDR3 is TGTGCCAGCAGTTATCCGCGGGTACTTTCCTACAATGAGCAGTTCTTC. It is translated as CASSYPRVLSYNEQFF. The rearrangement joins TRBV6-2 or TRBV6-3 to TRBJ2-1; D might be TRBD2 (5 bases). Germline V lookup: CDR1 MNHEY, CDR2 SVGEGT. The length of the CDR3 is 16 residues. V was pared by 3 bases and J by 1 base, with 13 bases between.